This TCR beta chain originates from a study of T cell responses to AZD1222 COVID-19 vaccine. Study-wide points: In a largely white British group with more females than males, clonal diversity was possibly underestimated. Regions 160-218 and 743-854 held dominance among vaccine-associated CD4 TCRs, which spanned spike. Only 6 or 7 people who got AZD1222 tested seropositive at baseline.

As regards this clone: Antigen unknown.

The table came from immunoSEQ multiplex PCR; TCRdb's copy has only in-frame clones and leaves some out. The sample holds 60,000 to 85,000 clones, 85% to 90% seen once. The V gene's germline CDR1 is SGHTA and CDR2 FQGNSA. CDR3 size: 14 residues. The V gene end was trimmed by 5 bases and the J gene end by 6 bases; junction bases not matched to a gene: 5. This clonotype originated in an adult who received the MenACWY meningococcal vaccine as a control. The sample consisted of peripheral blood, taken 28 days after the second dose of the MenACWY control vaccine. The chain links TRBV7-2 to TRBJ2-2, with 8 bases fitting TRBD1. CDR3: CASSMDRVSGELFF. In nucleotides, the CDR3 is TGTGCCAGCAGCATGGACAGGGTTTCCGGGGAGCTGTTTTTT.